The 13 T cell receptor beta chains in this list originate from one sample, sequenced in a study of T cell responses to AZD1222 COVID-19 vaccine. Clones were sequenced by immunoSEQ multiplex PCR, and TCRdb holds only the in-frame ones, with some missing. The top ten hold 1.5% to 2% of the sample, which has roughly 170,000 clones, 85% to 95% seen once. Sample: peripheral blood, taken 28 days after the second AZD1222 dose. All receptors derive from an adult who received the AZD1222 COVID-19 vaccine.

CDR3: CASSLGQGETQYF. The CDR3 nucleotides read TGCGCCAGCAGCTTGGGACAGGGGGAGACCCAGTACTTC. The gene calls are TRBV5-1 and TRBJ2-5; 8 nucleotides match TRBD1. Trimming removed 0 bases from V and 5 bases from J; junction bases left unmatched: 0. Germline values: CDR1 SGHRS, CDR2 YFSETQ. The CDR3 runs 13 residues.

The chain links TRBV28 to TRBJ1-5; D is unclear. Germline V lookup: CDR1 MDHEN, CDR2 SYDVKM. The CDR3 length is 16 residues. V was cut by 6 bases and J by 0 bases, with 15 bases left in between. The CDR3 is CASSLIRHISNQPQHF. In nucleotides, the CDR3 is TGTGCCAGCAGCCTGATCAGACATATTAGCAATCAGCCCCAGCATTTT.

This chain connects TRBV7-3 to TRBJ2-1; no clear D. The V and J ends lost 2 bases and 9 bases respectively, with 8 bases between them. Germline V gene lookup returns CDR1 SGHTA and CDR2 FQGTGA. The CDR3 is 12 amino acids. The CDR3: CASSLGTSEQFF. CDR3 coding DNA: TGTGCCAGCAGCTTAGGAACGAGTGAGCAGTTCTTC.

This chain uses TRBV3-1 (or the pseudogene TRBV3-2) with TRBJ1-6; no reliable D call. In germline, CDR1 is LGHDT, CDR2 YNNKEL (reference sequence). CDR3 size: 13 residues. Trimming cost V 5 bases and J 7 bases, with 9 bases left between them. CDR3 sequence: CASSSNGNSPLHF. The CDR3 bases are TGTGCCAGCAGCTCGAACGGGAATTCACCCCTCCACTTT.

The V and J genes are TRBV19 and TRBJ1-6; D unresolved. V was trimmed by 0 bases and J by 7 bases, leaving 4 bases between them. This CDR3 has 13 residues. CDR1 and CDR2 from the germline V gene are LNHDA and SQIVND (reference sequence). DNA for the CDR3: TGTGCCAGTAGTATAGAGCGGAATTCACCCCTCCACTTT. Its protein is CASSIERNSPLHF. The whole variable domain, filled in from reference TRBV19 and TRBJ1-6, reads DGGITQSPKYLFRKEGQNVTLSCEQNLNHDAMYWYRQDPGQGLRLIYYSQIVNDFQKGDIAEGYSVSREKKESFPLTVTSAQKNPTAFYLCASSIERNSPLHFGNGTRLTVT.

The genes are TRBV4-3 and TRBJ2-3; the match to TRBD2 covers 8 bases. The germline V gene encodes CDR1 LGHNA and CDR2 YSLEER. Germline trimming cut 0 bases from V and 5 bases from J; bases unmatched to any gene: 10. CDR3 size: 17 residues. CDR3 DNA: TGCGCCAGCAGCCAAGATCCAGCGGGGGCCCCTCGAGATACGCAGTATTTT. This gives the protein CASSQDPAGAPRDTQYF.

This clone has a single count. The genes are TRBV19 and TRBJ1-4; a weak D match, TRBD1 (5 bases). Trimming took off 6 bases at V and 9 bases at J, with 20 bases between the two ends. Germline V lookup: CDR1 LNHDA, CDR2 SQIVND (reference sequence). There are 15 residues in the CDR3. The CDR3 region has the DNA TGTGCCAGTAGCTTCGGGACCGCCCAGCTCAAAAAACTGTTTTTT. Translated, it gives CASSFGTAQLKKLFF.

The chain carries TRBV19 and TRBJ1-2; D unclear. Germline loops: CDR1 LNHDA, CDR2 SQIVND (reference sequence). The CDR3 covers 11 residues. V lost 6 bases and J 0 bases, leaving 2 bases between the germline ends. This CDR3 reads CASRANYGYTF. CDR3 sequence (DNA): TGTGCCAGTAGGGCTAACTATGGCTACACCTTC.

V usage is TRBV5-1 and J usage is TRBJ2-1, with D unresolved. Trimming took 4 bases from V and 6 from J, leaving 11 bases between them. The V gene's germline CDR1 is SGHRS and CDR2 YFSETQ. The CDR3 runs to 13 residues. CDR3 loop: CASSVALGNEQFF. The CDR3 DNA reads TGCGCCAGCAGCGTCGCTCTGGGCAATGAGCAGTTCTTC.

V and J are TRBV5-3 and TRBJ1-4; possible D gene TRBD1, 5 bases. TRBV5-3 qualifies as an ORF whose function is uncertain. V was clipped by 3 bases and J by 8 bases, with 17 bases between them. There are 15 residues in the CDR3. CDR3 amino acids: CARSSNTGTEEKLFF. The CDR3 bases are TGTGCCAGAAGCTCCAATACCGGGACTGAGGAAAAACTGTTTTTT.

This clone was seen a few times. The junction and the germline gene differ at one end; a read error may be behind it. V usage is TRBV5-5 and J usage is TRBJ1-5; maybe TRBD1 (5 bases). The CDR3 has 17 amino acids. Germline assignment: CDR1 SGHKS and CDR2 YYEKEE (reference sequence). The CDR3 here is CASSLEPRGSNNQPQHF. CDR3 DNA sequence: TGTGCCAGCAGTTTGGAGCCCCGGGGGTCAAACAATCAGCCCCAGCATTTT. The full variable domain, its missing parts supplied by reference TRBV5-5 and TRBJ1-5, is DAGVTQSPTHLIKTRGQQVTLRCSPISGHKSVSWYQQVLGQGPQFIFQYYEKEERGRGNFPDRFSARQFPNYSSELNVNALLLGDSALYLCASSLEPRGSNNQPQHFGDGTRLSIL.

This chain uses TRBV27 with TRBJ1-4, with D tentatively TRBD1 (5 bases). Per the germline V gene, CDR1 is MNHEY and CDR2 is SMNVEV (reference sequence). CDR3 length: 16 residues. Trimming took 5 bases from V and 7 from J, leaving 20 bases between them. The CDR3 region is CASSINRGIDGEKLFF. The CDR3 DNA follows: TGTGCCAGCAGTATAAATAGGGGAATTGATGGTGAAAAACTGTTTTTT.

The chain links TRBV4-3 to TRBJ2-5; the match to TRBD2 covers 9 bases. V shed 4 bases, J shed 5 bases, and the junction held 8 bases outside the gene matches. The CDR3 contains 15 residues. The germline V gene has CDR1 LGHNA and CDR2 YSLEER. The CDR3 DNA reads TGCGCCAGCAGCCCGGCGGCTCTAGCGGGGGAGACCCAGTACTTC. Its translation: CASSPAALAGETQYF.